The 13 T cell receptor beta chains presented below share a single source sample, sequenced in a study of blood T cells in healthy people across ages. PCR was performed a second time for about 6 to 12 cycles using a sample-barcoded 5' primer and a J-beta primer mix. MiXCR, applied by TCRdb to the 5' RACE reads, yields one record per CDR3 protein. The sample has about a million distinct CDR3 sequences; more than 30% are singletons. The specimen sequenced was blood. The origin of the receptors is a man younger than 30 in good health.

As concerns this clonotype: The junction differs from germline at one of its ends, possibly a read error. The chain carries TRBV4-1 and TRBJ2-1; 11 bases are a match to TRBD2. The germline V gene encodes CDR1 MGHRA and CDR2 YSYEKL. The CDR3 loop spans 16 amino acids. The CDR3 loop reads CASSQRLAGTDNEQFF. The CDR3 DNA reads TGTGCCAGCAGCCAGAGACTAGCGGGGACAGATAATGAGCAGTTCTTC.

V is TRBV7-2 and J is TRBJ1-2, with 11 bases matching TRBD1. V was pared by 5 bases and J by 5 bases, with 10 bases of the junction left unmatched. From germline, CDR1 is SGHTA and CDR2 FQGNSA. This CDR3 spans 16 amino acids. The CDR3 spells CASSTPGQGEWYGYTF. In DNA, the CDR3 is TGTGCCAGCAGCACTCCGGGACAGGGGGAGTGGTATGGCTACACCTTC.

The genes are TRBV2 and TRBJ1-4; TRBD1 is a possible D gene (6 bases). The CDR3 contains 16 residues. Deletions cut 1 base from V and 3 bases from J, with 12 bases between. The germline V gene has CDR1 SNHLY and CDR2 FYNNEI. This chain's CDR3 is CASSEGSGHANEKLFF. In DNA, the CDR3 is TGTGCCAGCAGTGAAGGTTCGGGACATGCTAATGAAAAACTGTTTTTT.

With regard to this clonotype: The junction departs from the called germline gene at one end, perhaps through a read error. The chain joins TRBV9 to TRBJ2-4; 11 bases agree with TRBD2. There are 18 residues in the CDR3. The germline gives CDR1 SGDLS, CDR2 YYNGEE. Written as DNA, the CDR3 is TGTGCCAGCAGCGTAGGTGTAGCGGGAGGGGGGCACAAAAACATTCGGTACTTC. Translation gives CASSVGVAGGGHKNIRYF.

This rearrangement joins TRBV6-2 or TRBV6-3 to TRBJ2-1; no clear D. Trimming took off 5 bases at V and 10 bases at J, with 12 bases between the two ends. The germline V gene encodes CDR1 MNHEY and CDR2 SVGEGT. CDR3 size: 12 residues. CDR3 protein: CASSPPTSEQFF. The DNA for the CDR3 is TGTGCCAGCAGTCCTCCAACGTCCGAGCAGTTCTTC.

The chain joins TRBV7-9 to TRBJ2-5; weak D call: TRBD1 (6 bases). V gave up 5 bases and J gave up 12 bases, with 16 bases separating them. Germline CDR1 and CDR2: SEHNR and FQNEAQ (reference sequence). This CDR3 region has 12 residues. The CDR3 protein is CASSEIQGVEYF. CDR3 sequence (DNA): TGTGCCAGCAGCGAAATACAGGGTGTCGAGTACTTC.

This clonotype was counted only a few times. The chain couples TRBV4-1 to TRBJ1-2, with 8 bases matching TRBD1. Germline V gene lookup returns CDR1 MGHRA and CDR2 YSYEKL. The CDR3 totals 15 residues. V gave up 4 bases and J gave up 7 bases; unmatched junction bases: 11. The CDR3 DNA reads TGCGCCAGCAGCCGGATCACTTCGGACAGGGCTGGCTACACCTTC. Translated, it gives CASSRITSDRAGYTF.

This clonotype appeared a single time. The chain recombines TRBV15 with TRBJ1-1; D is undetermined. The CDR3 runs 14 residues. Between the trimmed V and J ends, which lost 3 bases and 1 base, there was a span of 9 bases. Germline V CDR1 and CDR2: LNHNV, YYDKDF (reference sequence). CDR3: CATSRHTGNTEAFF. Written as DNA, the CDR3 is TGTGCCACCAGCAGGCATACTGGGAACACTGAAGCTTTCTTT.

This clonotype was seen repeatedly, ten times or more. The chain carries TRBV20-1 and TRBJ2-4; D gene unclear. CDR1 and CDR2 from the germline V gene are DFQATT and SNEGSKA (reference sequence). Trimming took 6 bases from V and 6 from J, leaving 15 bases between them. The CDR3 loop spans 13 amino acids. CDR3 protein: CSAQDARTNIQYF. The CDR3 DNA reads TGCAGTGCCCAAGATGCCAGGACAAACATTCAGTACTTC.

As concerns this clonotype: This may be a read error: a much more frequent sequence differs by one nucleotide. The chain recombines TRBV20-1 with TRBJ2-1, with a possible D match to TRBD2 (6 bases). The DNA end lines up better with TRBJ2-7; the J call may be wrong. Germline lookup yields CDR1 DFQATT and CDR2 SNEGSKA (reference sequence). The CDR3 has 15 residues. In DNA, the CDR3 is TGCAGTGCTCTGGAGGGGCGCACCTACTACAATGAGCAGTACTTC. It is translated as CSALEGRTYYNEQYF.

J is TRBJ1-2 and V is TRBV6-5; 10 nucleotides align to TRBD1. The CDR3 has 15 residues. Germline V gene data show CDR1 as MNHEY and CDR2 as SVGAGI. Trimming removed 0 bases from V and 6 bases from J; junction bases left unmatched: 4. The CDR3 sequence: CASSYSPGQGHGYTF. CDR3 bases: TGTGCCAGCAGTTACTCCCCGGGACAGGGGCATGGCTACACCTTC.

This clonotype was observed a handful of times. The V gene is TRBV7-2, the J gene TRBJ2-3; D not resolved. Looked up from germline, CDR1 is SGHTA and CDR2 is FQGNSA. The V end was cut by 2 bases, the J end by 1 base, with 16 bases between. The CDR3 covers 17 residues. CDR3 loop: CASSLTGFKGRTDTQYF. CDR3 bases: TGTGCCAGCAGCTTAACTGGGTTCAAGGGCCGCACAGATACGCAGTATTTT.

Notes on this clonotype: A read error is possible here, since a much larger clone lies one base away. J is TRBJ2-7 and V is TRBV9; 10 bases line up with TRBD1. The CDR3 consists of 14 residues. CDR1 and CDR2 (germline): SGDLS, YYNGEE. The CDR3 here is CTSSVAGQGDEQYF. The CDR3 bases are TGTACCAGCAGCGTAGCTGGACAGGGGGACGAGCAGTACTTC.